The TCR beta chain under discussion was sequenced for a study of T-cell reconstitution after alpha-beta-depleted transplantation in children. A word on this clonotype: Its antigen is not known.

Trimming shortened V by 6 bases and J by 4 bases, and 16 bases separated the two germline ends. CDR1 and CDR2 from the germline V gene are DFQATT and SNEGSKA (reference sequence). There are 15 residues in the CDR3. Findings and caveats of the study: Reported findings indicate that, about two months after transplant, alpha-beta T cells came from several hundred expanded clones, which were derived from non-depleted graft cells. Newly made T cells mostly supplied T-cell counts and diversity one year after transplant. Surviving recipient T cells and thymic progenitors accounted for the high day-60 TCRbeta diversity observed in some patients.

Unique molecular identifiers were used in preparing the TCRbeta library. One entry per CDR3 protein, called by TCRdb with MiXCR from the PCR reads. The data contain around 420,000 distinct CDR3 sequences, under 20% of them singletons. This TCR was recovered from a boy under two years old who had a stem cell transplant for Wiskott-Aldrich syndrome, so the T cells may come from the graft donor. The sample consisted of PBMCs, mostly from graft donor cells, taken 360 days after TCRalphabeta/CD19-depleted stem cell transplant. The rearrangement links TRBV20-1 to TRBJ2-6; D unclear. The CDR3 bases are TGCAGTGCCAGTTTAGCAGGAGAAGGGGCCAACGTCCTGACTTTC. It encodes CSASLAGEGANVLTF.